This T cell receptor beta chain derives from a study of CD8 T cells in Susac syndrome. Roughly 0.45 to 1 ug RNA was reverse transcribed with random hexamers. The authors amplified TCR beta CDR3 across 54 Vbeta and 13 Jbeta using immunoSEQ multiplex PCR. TCRdb redid the calling of the immunoSEQ multiplex PCR reads with MiXCR, one entry per CDR3 protein. The table includes 200,000 to 250,000 distinct CDR3 sequences, 90% to 95% detected once. From blood CD8+ and CD4+ T cells, TCR beta sequences were generated. Losses at the gene ends were 0 bases for V and 8 bases for J; bases not matched to a gene: 8. This CDR3 has 17 amino acids. CDR1 is MGHRA, CDR2 YSYEKL, per germline.

The TCR originated in a human donor with multiple sclerosis. Source material: CD4+ T cells from PBMCs. The chain uses TRBV4-1 and TRBJ2-1; 12 nucleotides align to TRBD2. CDR3 protein: CASSQDKLAGGGYEQFF. The CDR3 coding sequence is TGCGCCAGCAGCCAAGATAAGCTAGCGGGAGGGGGGTATGAGCAGTTCTTC.